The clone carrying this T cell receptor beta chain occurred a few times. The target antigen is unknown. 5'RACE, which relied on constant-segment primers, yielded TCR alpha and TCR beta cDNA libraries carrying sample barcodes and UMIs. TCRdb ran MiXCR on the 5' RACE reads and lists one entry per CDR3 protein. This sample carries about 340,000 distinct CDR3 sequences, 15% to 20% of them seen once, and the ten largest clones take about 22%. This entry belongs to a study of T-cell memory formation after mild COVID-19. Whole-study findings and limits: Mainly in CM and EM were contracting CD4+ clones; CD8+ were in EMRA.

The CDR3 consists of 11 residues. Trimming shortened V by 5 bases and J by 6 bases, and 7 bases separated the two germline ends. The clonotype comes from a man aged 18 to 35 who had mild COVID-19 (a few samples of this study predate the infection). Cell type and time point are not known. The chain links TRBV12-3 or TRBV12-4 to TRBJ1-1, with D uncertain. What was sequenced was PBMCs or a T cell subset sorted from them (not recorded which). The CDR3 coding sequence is TGTGCCAGCAGTGGCGGTCCTGAAGCTTTCTTT. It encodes CASSGGPEAFF.